These 4 T cell receptor beta chains were sequenced from one sample in a study of sequential checkpoint blockade in melanoma. Specified treatment: randomized to nivolumab then ipilimumab (arm A) or the reverse (arm B). Only in-frame clones appear in the TCRdb table, and some are missing; sequencing was by immunoSEQ multiplex PCR. The sample shows under 45,000 clones, just under 85% of them seen only once. Specimen: CD8+ T cells sorted from blood (inferred from file names), collected from a patient given nivolumab and ipilimumab in sequence. These receptors were obtained from a human donor with melanoma.

V usage is TRBV19 and J usage is TRBJ2-2; TRBD2 matches at 8 bases. Germline V gives CDR1 LNHDA, CDR2 SQIVND (reference sequence). Trimming removed 5 bases from V and 7 bases from J; junction bases left unmatched: 9. This CDR3 spans 15 amino acids. CDR3 amino acids: CASSVPGLGSGELFF. CDR3 nucleotides: TGTGCCAGTAGTGTCCCGGGACTAGGGAGCGGGGAGCTGTTTTTT. The full variable domain, with the rest looked up from reference TRBV19 and TRBJ2-2, is DGGITQSPKYLFRKEGQNVTLSCEQNLNHDAMYWYRQDPGQGLRLIYYSQIVNDFQKGDIAEGYSVSREKKESFPLTVTSAQKNPTAFYLCASSVPGLGSGELFFGEGSRLTVL.

The V and J genes are TRBV28 and TRBJ1-2; D is perhaps TRBD1 (6 bases). This CDR3 spans 15 amino acids. Germline V gene data show CDR1 as MDHEN and CDR2 as SYDVKM. Between the trimmed V and J ends, which lost 4 bases and 3 bases, there was a span of 15 bases. CDR3 coding DNA: TGTGCCAGCAGTTCCGAAAGGGACACCCACTATGGCTACACCTTC. This gives the protein CASSSERDTHYGYTF.

The CDR3 loop is CASIGTNSYEQYF. In DNA, the CDR3 is TGTGCCAGCATAGGGACAAACTCCTACGAGCAGTACTTC. The V and J genes are TRBV27 and TRBJ2-7; TRBD1 is a possible D gene (6 bases). The germline gives CDR1 MNHEY, CDR2 SMNVEV (reference sequence). The CDR3 is 13 residues long. V lost 7 bases and J lost 0, with 10 bases in between.

The J gene is TRBJ2-5, the V gene TRBV6-6; TRBD2 agrees at 12 bases. With 0 bases clipped from V and 2 bases from J, the junction kept 1 base outside the gene matches. This CDR3 spans 16 amino acids. Looked up from germline, CDR1 is MNHNY and CDR2 is SVGAGI (reference sequence). The CDR3 DNA sequence: TGTGCCAGCAGTTACTCCGGGACTAGCGGGCAAGAGACCCAGTACTTC. Translated, it gives CASSYSGTSGQETQYF.